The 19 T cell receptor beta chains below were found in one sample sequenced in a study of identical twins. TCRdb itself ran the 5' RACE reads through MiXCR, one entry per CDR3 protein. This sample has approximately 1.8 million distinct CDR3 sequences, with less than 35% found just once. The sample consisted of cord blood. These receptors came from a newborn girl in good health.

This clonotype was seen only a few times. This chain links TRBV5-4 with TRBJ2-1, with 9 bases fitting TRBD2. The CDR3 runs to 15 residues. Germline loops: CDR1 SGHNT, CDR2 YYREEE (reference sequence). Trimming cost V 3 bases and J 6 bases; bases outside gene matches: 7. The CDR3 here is CASSSLAGKVNEQFF. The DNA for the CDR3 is TGTGCCAGCAGCTCTCTAGCGGGAAAGGTCAATGAGCAGTTCTTC.

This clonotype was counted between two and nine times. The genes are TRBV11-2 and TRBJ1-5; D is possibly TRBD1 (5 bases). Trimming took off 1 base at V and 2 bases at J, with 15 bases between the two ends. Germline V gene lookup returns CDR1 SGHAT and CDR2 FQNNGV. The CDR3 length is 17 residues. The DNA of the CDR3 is TGTGCCAGCAGCTTAGGTAGAGGTCAGGGTGGCAATCAGCCCCAGCATTTT. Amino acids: CASSLGRGQGGNQPQHF.

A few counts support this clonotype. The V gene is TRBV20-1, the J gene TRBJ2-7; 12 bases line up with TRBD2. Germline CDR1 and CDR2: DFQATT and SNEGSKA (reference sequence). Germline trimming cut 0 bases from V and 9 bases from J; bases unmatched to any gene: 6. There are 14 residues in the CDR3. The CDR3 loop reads CSARDLELAGGQYF. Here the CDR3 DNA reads TGCAGTGCTAGAGATCTCGAACTAGCGGGGGGGCAGTACTTC.

CDR3 nucleotide sequence: TGTGCCAGCAGCAAACCCCTAACTCTCTCCAAATCCAACTACGAGCAGTACTTC. As protein: CASSKPLTLSKSNYEQYF. The J gene is TRBJ2-7, the V gene TRBV21-1; TRBD1, the table's D call, lacks a check against the DNA. TRBV21-1 is annotated as a pseudogene. The CDR3 extends over 18 amino acids.

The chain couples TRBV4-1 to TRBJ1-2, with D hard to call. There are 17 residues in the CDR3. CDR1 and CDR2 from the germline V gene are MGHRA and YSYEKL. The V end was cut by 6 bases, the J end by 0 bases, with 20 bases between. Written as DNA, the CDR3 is TGCGCCAGCAGTCGTACAGCTACGAAGTCAGCTAACTATGGCTACACCTTC. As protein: CASSRTATKSANYGYTF.

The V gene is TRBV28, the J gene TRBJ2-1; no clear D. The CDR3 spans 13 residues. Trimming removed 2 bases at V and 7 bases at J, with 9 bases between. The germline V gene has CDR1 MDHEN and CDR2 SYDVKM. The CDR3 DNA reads TGTGCCAGCAGTTTACCCCTCCTGAATGAGCAGTTCTTC. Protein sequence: CASSLPLLNEQFF.

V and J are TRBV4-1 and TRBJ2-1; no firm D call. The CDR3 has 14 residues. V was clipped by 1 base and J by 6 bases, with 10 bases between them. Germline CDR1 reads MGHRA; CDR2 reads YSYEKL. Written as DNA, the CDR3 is TGCGCCAGCAGCCAAGTCACCCTAGGCAATGAGCAGTTCTTC. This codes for CASSQVTLGNEQFF.

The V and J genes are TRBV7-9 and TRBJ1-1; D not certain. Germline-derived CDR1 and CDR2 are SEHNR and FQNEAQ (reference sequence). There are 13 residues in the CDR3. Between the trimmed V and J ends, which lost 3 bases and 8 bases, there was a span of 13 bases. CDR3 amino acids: CASSFIGSEEAFF. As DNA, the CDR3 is TGTGCCAGCAGCTTTATTGGGTCAGAAGAAGCTTTCTTT.

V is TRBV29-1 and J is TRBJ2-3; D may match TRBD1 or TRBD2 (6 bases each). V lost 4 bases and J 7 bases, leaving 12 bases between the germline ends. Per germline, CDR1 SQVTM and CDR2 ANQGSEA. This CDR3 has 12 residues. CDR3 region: CSVAGGEYTQYF. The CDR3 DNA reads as TGCAGCGTTGCCGGGGGCGAGTATACGCAGTATTTT.

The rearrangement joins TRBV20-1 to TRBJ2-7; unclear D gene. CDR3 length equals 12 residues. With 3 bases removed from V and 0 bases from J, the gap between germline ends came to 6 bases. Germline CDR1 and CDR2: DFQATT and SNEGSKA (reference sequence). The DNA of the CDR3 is TGCAGTGCTAGGATCCTCTCCTACGAGCAGTACTTC. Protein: CSARILSYEQYF.

DNA of the CDR3: TGCAGTGCTAGAGATCCTCTAGCGGGAGGCCTACTAAGCACAGATACGCAGTATTTT. Protein sequence: CSARDPLAGGLLSTDTQYF. The V gene is TRBV20-1, the J gene TRBJ2-3, with 11 bases that match TRBD2. Trimming took 0 bases from V and 0 from J; bases not matched to a gene: 11. This CDR3 region has 19 residues. The V gene's germline CDR1 is DFQATT and CDR2 SNEGSKA (reference sequence).

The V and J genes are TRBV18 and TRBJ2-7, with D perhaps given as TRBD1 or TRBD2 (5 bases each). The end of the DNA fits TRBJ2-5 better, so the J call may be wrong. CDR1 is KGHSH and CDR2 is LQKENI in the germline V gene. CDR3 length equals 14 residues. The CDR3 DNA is TGTGCCAGCTCACCACCTGGGACCTGGGAGACCCAGTACTTC. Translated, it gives CASSPPGTWETQYF.

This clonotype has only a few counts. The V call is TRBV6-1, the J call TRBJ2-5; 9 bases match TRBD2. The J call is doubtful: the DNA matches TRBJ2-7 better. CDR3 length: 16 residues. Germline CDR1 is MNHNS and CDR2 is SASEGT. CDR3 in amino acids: CASSDVAGVVGNEQYF. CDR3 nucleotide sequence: TGTGCCAGCAGTGATGTAGCGGGAGTCGTTGGAAACGAGCAGTACTTC.

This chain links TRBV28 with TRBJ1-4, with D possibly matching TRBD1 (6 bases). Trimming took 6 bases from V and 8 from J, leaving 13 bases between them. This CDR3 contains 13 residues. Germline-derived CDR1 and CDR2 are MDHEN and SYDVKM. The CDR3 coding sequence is TGTGCCAGCAGCCCAGGACAGCTAGAAAAACTGTTTTTT. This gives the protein CASSPGQLEKLFF.

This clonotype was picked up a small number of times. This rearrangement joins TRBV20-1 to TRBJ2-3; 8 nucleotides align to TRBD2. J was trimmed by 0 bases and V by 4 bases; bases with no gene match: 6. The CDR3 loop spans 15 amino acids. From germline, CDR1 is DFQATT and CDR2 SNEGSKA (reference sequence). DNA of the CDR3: TGCAGTGCTACAATAGCGGGGCTTAGCACAGATACGCAGTATTTT. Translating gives CSATIAGLSTDTQYF.

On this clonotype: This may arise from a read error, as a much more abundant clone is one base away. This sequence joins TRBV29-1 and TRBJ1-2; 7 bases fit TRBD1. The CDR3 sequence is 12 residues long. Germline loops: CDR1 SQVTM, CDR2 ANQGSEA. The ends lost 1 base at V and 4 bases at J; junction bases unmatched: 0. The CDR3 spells CSVEGDSYGYTF. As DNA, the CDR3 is TGCAGCGTTGAAGGGGACAGCTATGGCTACACCTTC.

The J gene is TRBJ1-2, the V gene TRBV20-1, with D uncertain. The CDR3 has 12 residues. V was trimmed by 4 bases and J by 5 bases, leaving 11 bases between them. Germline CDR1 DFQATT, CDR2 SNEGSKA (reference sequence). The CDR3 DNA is TGCAGTGCTAAACCGGCAGTATATGGCTACACCTTC. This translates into CSAKPAVYGYTF.

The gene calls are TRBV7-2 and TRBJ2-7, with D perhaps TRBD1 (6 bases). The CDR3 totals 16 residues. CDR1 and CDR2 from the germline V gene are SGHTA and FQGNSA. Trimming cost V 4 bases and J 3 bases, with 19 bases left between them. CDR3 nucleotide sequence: TGTGCCAGCAGCTATTCTAGACAGGCCGGTTTCTACGAGCAGTACTTC. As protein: CASSYSRQAGFYEQYF.

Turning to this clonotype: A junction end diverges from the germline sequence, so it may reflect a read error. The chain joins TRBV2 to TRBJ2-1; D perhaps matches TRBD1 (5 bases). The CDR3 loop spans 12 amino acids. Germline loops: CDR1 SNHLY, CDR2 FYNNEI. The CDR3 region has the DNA TGTGCCGGCAGAATACAGGACAATGAGCAGTTCTTC. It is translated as CAGRIQDNEQFF.